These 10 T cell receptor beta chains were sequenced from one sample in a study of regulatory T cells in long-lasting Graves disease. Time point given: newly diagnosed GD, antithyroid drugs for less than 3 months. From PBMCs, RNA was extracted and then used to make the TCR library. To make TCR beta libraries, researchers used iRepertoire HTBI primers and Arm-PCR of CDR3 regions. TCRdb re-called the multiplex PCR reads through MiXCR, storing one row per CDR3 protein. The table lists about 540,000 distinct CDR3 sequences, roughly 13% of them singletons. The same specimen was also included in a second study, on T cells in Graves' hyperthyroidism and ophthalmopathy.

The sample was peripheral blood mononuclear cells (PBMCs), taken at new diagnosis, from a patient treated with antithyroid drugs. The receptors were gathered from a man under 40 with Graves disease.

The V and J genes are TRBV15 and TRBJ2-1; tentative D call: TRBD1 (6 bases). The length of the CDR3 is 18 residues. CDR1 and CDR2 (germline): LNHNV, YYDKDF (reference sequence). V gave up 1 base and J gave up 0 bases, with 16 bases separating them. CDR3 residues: CATSRAPDSLSSYNEQFF. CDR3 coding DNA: TGTGCCACCAGCAGAGCTCCGGACAGCTTATCCTCCTACAATGAGCAGTTCTTC.

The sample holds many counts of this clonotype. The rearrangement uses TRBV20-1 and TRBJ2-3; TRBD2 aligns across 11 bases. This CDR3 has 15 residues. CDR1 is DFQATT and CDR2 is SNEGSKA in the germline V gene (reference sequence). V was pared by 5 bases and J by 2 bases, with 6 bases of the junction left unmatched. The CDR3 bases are TGCAGTGCTGCCCGACTAGCGGGATACACAGATACGCAGTATTTT. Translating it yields CSAARLAGYTDTQYF.

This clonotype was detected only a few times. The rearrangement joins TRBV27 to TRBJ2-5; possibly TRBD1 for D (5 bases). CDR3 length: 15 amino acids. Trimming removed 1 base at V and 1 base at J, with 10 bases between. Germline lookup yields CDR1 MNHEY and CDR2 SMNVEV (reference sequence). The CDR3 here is CASSLFAGIQETQYF. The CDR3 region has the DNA TGTGCCAGCAGTTTATTCGCAGGGATCCAAGAGACCCAGTACTTC.

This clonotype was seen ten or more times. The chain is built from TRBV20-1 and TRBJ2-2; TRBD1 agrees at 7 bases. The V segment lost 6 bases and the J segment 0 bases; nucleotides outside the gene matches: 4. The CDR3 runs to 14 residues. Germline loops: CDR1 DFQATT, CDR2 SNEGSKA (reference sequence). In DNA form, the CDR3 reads TGCAGTGCGCCGACAGGGCCGAACACCGGGGAGCTGTTTTTT. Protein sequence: CSAPTGPNTGELFF.

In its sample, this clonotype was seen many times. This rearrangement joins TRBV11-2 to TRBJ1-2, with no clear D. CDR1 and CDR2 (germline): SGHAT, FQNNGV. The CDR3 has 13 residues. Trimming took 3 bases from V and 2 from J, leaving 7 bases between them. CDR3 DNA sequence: TGTGCCAGCAGCTTGGAACAGAACTATGGCTACACCTTC. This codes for CASSLEQNYGYTF.

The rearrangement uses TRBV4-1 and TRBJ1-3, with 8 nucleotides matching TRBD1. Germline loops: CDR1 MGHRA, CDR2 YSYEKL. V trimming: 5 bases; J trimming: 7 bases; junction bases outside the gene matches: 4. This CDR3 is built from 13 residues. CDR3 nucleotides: TGCGCCAGCAGCTTAACAGGGGGGAACACCATATATTTT. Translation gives CASSLTGGNTIYF.

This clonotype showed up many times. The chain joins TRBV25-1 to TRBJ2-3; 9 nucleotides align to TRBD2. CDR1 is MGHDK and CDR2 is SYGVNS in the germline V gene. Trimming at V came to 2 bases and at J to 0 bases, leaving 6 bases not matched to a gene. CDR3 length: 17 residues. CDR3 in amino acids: CASSEAVLAGSTDTQYF. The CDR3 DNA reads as TGTGCCAGCAGTGAAGCTGTCCTAGCGGGAAGCACAGATACGCAGTATTTT. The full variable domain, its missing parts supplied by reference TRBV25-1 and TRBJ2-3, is EADIYQTPRYLVIGTGKKITLECSQTMGHDKMYWYQQDPGMELHLIHYSYGVNSTEKGDLSSESTVSRIRTEHFPLTLESARPSHTSQYLCASSEAVLAGSTDTQYFGPGTRLTVL.

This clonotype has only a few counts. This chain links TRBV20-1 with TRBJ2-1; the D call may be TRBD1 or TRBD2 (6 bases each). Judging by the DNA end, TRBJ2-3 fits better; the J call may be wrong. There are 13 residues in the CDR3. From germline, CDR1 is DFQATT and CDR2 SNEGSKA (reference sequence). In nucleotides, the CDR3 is TGCAGTGCTAGAGTAACTAGGGGGAGGACGCAGTATTTT. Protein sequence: CSARVTRGRTQYF.

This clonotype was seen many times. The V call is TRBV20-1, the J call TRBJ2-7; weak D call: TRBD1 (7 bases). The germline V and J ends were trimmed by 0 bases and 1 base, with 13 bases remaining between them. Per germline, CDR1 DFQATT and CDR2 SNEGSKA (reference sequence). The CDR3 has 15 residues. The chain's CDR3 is CSARDRRGLSYEQYF. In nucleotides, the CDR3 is TGCAGTGCTAGAGATCGGAGGGGGCTGTCCTACGAGCAGTACTTC.

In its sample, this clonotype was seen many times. The chain's CDR3 is CASSLPRRRISNEKLFF. In nucleotides, the CDR3 is TGTGCCAGCAGTTTACCCCGAAGACGGATATCTAATGAAAAACTGTTTTTT. This chain connects TRBV28 to TRBJ1-4, with D unclear. Per germline, CDR1 MDHEN and CDR2 SYDVKM. The V end was cut by 2 bases, the J end by 3 bases, with 16 bases between. The CDR3 covers 17 residues.